The 19 T cell receptor beta chains in this list originate from one sample, sequenced in a study of T cell responses to AZD1222 COVID-19 vaccine. Assay used: immunoSEQ multiplex PCR; TCRdb lists only in-frame clones, some missing. The sample has around 120,000 clones; 91% are singletons. The sequenced sample was peripheral blood, obtained on day 0 of AZD1222 vaccination. Receptors originate from an adult in good health.

V usage is TRBV4-2 and J usage is TRBJ1-4, with D possibly TRBD1 on 5 matching bases. The CDR3 spans 14 residues. Trimming removed 0 bases at V and 8 bases at J, with 10 bases between. Germline CDR1 LGHNA, CDR2 YNFKEQ. CDR3 loop: CASSQDQGREKLFF. The CDR3 DNA is TGTGCCAGCAGCCAAGATCAGGGTAGAGAAAAACTGTTTTTT.

The V gene is TRBV18, the J gene TRBJ1-5; 9 bases fit TRBD1. Trimming removed 4 bases from V and 4 bases from J; junction bases left unmatched: 5. CDR1 is KGHSH, CDR2 LQKENI, per germline. CDR3 length: 15 residues. In DNA form, the CDR3 reads TGTGCCAGCTCACAACAGGGGGCTGAGAATCAGCCCCAGCATTTT. Translated: CASSQQGAENQPQHF.

Only a few counts were recorded for this clone. J is TRBJ2-7 and V is TRBV12-3 or TRBV12-4; D gene ambiguous. This CDR3 region has 13 residues. Trimming removed 5 bases at V and 5 bases at J, with 13 bases between. The CDR3: CASSKDGRNEQYF. CDR3 DNA sequence: TGTGCCAGCAGTAAAGACGGCCGGAACGAGCAGTACTTC.

CDR3 nucleotides: TGTGCCAGCAGCTTAGCGCTTGGACAGCCGCCCTACGAGCAGTACTTC. Translation: CASSLALGQPPYEQYF. V usage is TRBV7-6 and J usage is TRBJ2-7, with D possibly being TRBD1 (6 bases). The germline gives CDR1 SGHVS, CDR2 FNYEAQ. Trimming pared 0 bases from V and 2 bases from J, leaving 14 bases between. The CDR3 length is 16 residues.

V gene TRBV15 combines with J gene TRBJ2-6; a weak D match, TRBD2 (5 bases). Per the germline V gene, CDR1 is LNHNV and CDR2 is YYDKDF (reference sequence). The CDR3 loop spans 16 amino acids. V lost 2 bases and J 1 base, leaving 9 bases between the germline ends. The CDR3 sequence is CATSRSRRSGANVLTF. The CDR3 region has the DNA TGTGCCACCAGCAGATCAAGGAGGTCTGGGGCCAACGTCCTGACTTTC.

The chain combines TRBV27 with TRBJ2-7, with a possible D match to TRBD2 (5 bases). The CDR3 is 15 amino acids. Germline values: CDR1 MNHEY, CDR2 SMNVEV (reference sequence). V shed 0 bases and J shed 5 bases, with 14 bases lying between them. The CDR3 loop is CASSLSGIPIDEQYF. In DNA form, the CDR3 reads TGTGCCAGCAGTTTATCCGGGATCCCAATCGACGAGCAGTACTTC.

The rearrangement uses TRBV19 and TRBJ2-5; TRBD2 might be the D (6 bases). This CDR3 has 13 amino acids. Trimming pared 6 bases from V and 1 base from J, leaving 9 bases between. The germline V gene has CDR1 LNHDA and CDR2 SQIVND (reference sequence). The CDR3 loop is CASSWGVQETQYF. The CDR3 DNA follows: TGTGCCAGTAGCTGGGGGGTCCAAGAGACCCAGTACTTC. Full variable domain (rest looked up from reference TRBV19 and TRBJ2-5): DGGITQSPKYLFRKEGQNVTLSCEQNLNHDAMYWYRQDPGQGLRLIYYSQIVNDFQKGDIAEGYSVSREKKESFPLTVTSAQKNPTAFYLCASSWGVQETQYFGPGTRLLVL.

V usage is TRBV7-3 and J usage is TRBJ2-3; D is uncertain. Germline CDR1 and CDR2: SGHTA and FQGTGA. This CDR3 comprises 13 residues. Trimming cost V 5 bases and J 2 bases, with 8 bases left between them. CDR3 protein: CASSPTHTDTQYF. CDR3 coding DNA: TGTGCCAGCAGCCCAACACACACAGATACGCAGTATTTT.

This clone was recorded once. V gene TRBV18 combines with J gene TRBJ2-1, with D unclear. Germline CDR1 is KGHSH and CDR2 is LQKENI. The CDR3 sequence is 19 residues long. The V gene lost 1 base and the J gene lost 5 bases, with 24 bases spanning the gap. CDR3 DNA: TGTGCCAGCTCACCACGCATCCCTAACACCGATGACACCCACAATGAGCAGTTCTTC. Translated, it gives CASSPRIPNTDDTHNEQFF.

The chain combines TRBV6-5 with TRBJ1-5; TRBD1 is a possible D gene (6 bases). This CDR3 is 13 amino acids long. V was shortened by 11 bases and J by 6 bases, with 17 bases between the two germline ends. The germline V gene encodes CDR1 MNHEY and CDR2 SVGAGI. In DNA, the CDR3 is TGTGCCGGCACGCCGGGGGGCGGTCAGCCCCAGCATTTT. Translation gives CAGTPGGGQPQHF.

The gene calls are TRBV28 and TRBJ1-1, with 9 bases matching TRBD1. The germline V gene encodes CDR1 MDHEN and CDR2 SYDVKM. Unmatched junction bases numbered 10, after V lost 6 bases and J lost 8 bases. CDR3 size: 14 residues. This chain's CDR3 is CASRPRDREAEAFF. DNA of the CDR3: TGTGCCAGCAGGCCCCGGGACAGGGAGGCCGAAGCTTTCTTT.

The V gene is TRBV9, the J gene TRBJ2-1, with 7 bases fitting TRBD2. CDR3 length: 17 amino acids. The V gene's germline CDR1 is SGDLS and CDR2 YYNGEE. The J segment lost 7 bases and the V segment lost 4 bases, leaving 17 bases of the junction unmatched. CDR3 sequence: CASSLSSGRAGVNEQFF. CDR3 DNA sequence: TGTGCCAGCAGCCTTAGTAGTGGGCGGGCGGGAGTAAATGAGCAGTTCTTC.

This sequence joins TRBV9 and TRBJ2-7, with TRBD2 matching over 14 bases. The germline gives CDR1 SGDLS, CDR2 YYNGEE. V lost 3 bases and J lost 9; bases outside the gene matches: 5. The CDR3 has 14 amino acids. The CDR3 reads CASSAGTSGSLQYF. CDR3 DNA: TGTGCCAGCAGCGCCGGGACTAGCGGGAGTCTGCAGTACTTC.

DNA of the CDR3: TGCGCCAGCAGCTTGCCAGGTAGCACAGATACGCAGTATTTT. The encoded protein is CASSLPGSTDTQYF. The genes are TRBV5-1 and TRBJ2-3; D is undetermined. Germline CDR1 and CDR2: SGHRS and YFSETQ. Trimming stripped 1 base from V and 0 bases from J, with 6 bases between. This CDR3 contains 14 residues.

As to this clone: Sequence at one end of the junction differs from germline and may be a read error. V is TRBV2 and J is TRBJ2-5; 10 bases map to TRBD1. The CDR3 covers 12 residues. In germline, CDR1 is SNHLY, CDR2 FYNNEI. CDR3 loop: CAGRDRGETQYF. CDR3 DNA sequence: TGTGCCGGCAGGGACAGGGGAGAGACCCAGTACTTC.

The rearrangement links TRBV4-1 to TRBJ1-3; D gene ambiguous. The CDR3 has 16 amino acids. Germline V gives CDR1 MGHRA, CDR2 YSYEKL. Trimming cost V 2 bases and J 7 bases, with 18 bases left between them. The CDR3 DNA reads as TGCGCCAGCAGCCAACAAGGAGCGCCTATGGGGAACACCATATATTTT. Translation gives CASSQQGAPMGNTIYF.

CDR3 loop: CASSENRGGSYEQYF. DNA for the CDR3: TGTGCCAGCAGTGAGAATAGGGGAGGATCCTACGAGCAGTACTTC. The J gene is TRBJ2-7, the V gene TRBV2; D is possibly TRBD2 (6 bases). The CDR3 is made up of 15 amino acids. V dropped 3 bases and J dropped 1 base, with 13 bases sitting between them. In germline, CDR1 is SNHLY, CDR2 FYNNEI.

The gene calls are TRBV15 and TRBJ2-1, with 12 nucleotides matching TRBD2. The CDR3 length is 18 residues. Germline V gives CDR1 LNHNV, CDR2 YYDKDF (reference sequence). The V segment lost 5 bases and the J segment 3 bases; nucleotides outside the gene matches: 11. The CDR3 DNA is TGTGCCACCAGCGGCGGACTAGCGGGGAGTGAAGGCTACAATGAGCAGTTCTTC. Protein sequence: CATSGGLAGSEGYNEQFF. Using reference TRBV15 and TRBJ2-1 for the parts outside the CDR3, the full variable domain is DAMVIQNPRYQVTQFGKPVTLSCSQTLNHNVMYWYQQKSSQAPKLLFHYYDKDFNNEADTPDNFQSRRPNTSFCFLDIRSPGLGDTAMYLCATSGGLAGSEGYNEQFFGPGTRLTVL.

This chain uses TRBV7-2 with TRBJ2-1, with TRBD2 matching over 9 bases. Unmatched junction bases numbered 3, after V lost 1 base and J lost 5 bases. CDR1 and CDR2 (germline): SGHTA, FQGNSA. This CDR3 region has 15 residues. This CDR3 reads CASSLGLAGNNEQFF. DNA of the CDR3: TGTGCCAGCAGCTTAGGCCTAGCGGGAAACAATGAGCAGTTCTTC.